This TCR beta chain stems from a study of human T cells and chemical hapten exposure. Time point of the sample: patch test 1, 2 weeks after DPC sensitization. Regarding treatment: therapeutic diphenylcyclopropenone sensitization with weekly scalp DPC. The V gene lost 4 bases and the J gene lost 1 base, with 12 bases spanning the gap. Germline CDR1 reads SEHNR; CDR2 reads FQNEAQ (reference sequence). The CDR3 length is 15 residues. This clonotype was counted a few times. As yet, its antigen is unknown. Study-level results: Sensitizing with DPC caused no change in TCRs above 1 in 1000 frequency. Patch test scores rose with PT1 expanded TCR counts, a positive correlation.

TCRdb analysed the RACE reads with MiXCR anew, one entry per CDR3 protein. The data contain about 120,000 distinct CDR3 sequences, about an eighth of them singletons. The sequences come from whole blood, collected in connection with sensitization to the hapten diphenylcyclopropenone (DPC). The TCR was taken from a woman aged 50 to 60 with alopecia areata. Some clones in this sample may be carry-over from other donors' samples. V and J are TRBV7-9 and TRBJ2-3; D unresolved. CDR3 in amino acids: CASSSARPGTDTQYF. CDR3 DNA sequence: TGTGCCAGCAGCTCCGCCCGTCCGGGCACAGATACGCAGTATTTT.